Listed here is a single T cell receptor (beta chain). Its specificity is unknown. The sample originates from a study of post-analysis software for immune sequencing data. Study-wide findings and caveats: Among roughly five TRBV segments more frequent in patients than controls were TRBV5-6, TRBV5-1 and TRBV20-1.

Carried by the TCR beta cDNA libraries were unique molecular identifiers. When roughly 1 to 10 million T cells were used, they gave roughly 500,000 cDNA molecules. Via MiXCR, TCRdb re-called the PCR reads, giving one row per CDR3 protein. The sample carries over 300,000 distinct CDR3 sequences, roughly 30% recorded once. Germline V CDR1 and CDR2: SQVTM, ANQGSEA. Trimming cost V 6 bases and J 1 base, with 10 bases left between them. The CDR3 sequence is 12 residues long. This TCR came from a girl under 18 with multiple sclerosis. V and J are TRBV29-1 and TRBJ2-7; perhaps TRBD1 as D (6 bases). Sequenced sample: blood. The CDR3 sequence: CSVIQGSYEQYF. The CDR3 bases are TGCAGCGTGATACAGGGTTCCTACGAGCAGTACTTC.